What follows describes a single T cell receptor beta chain. These data are taken from a study of PD-L1 blockade in urothelial cancer. Measured with immunoSEQ multiplex PCR; TCRdb has only the in-frame clones, and not every one. The sample includes 40,000 or so clones, about 88% of them seen just once. This CDR3 is built from 12 residues. Germline V CDR1 and CDR2: MRHNA, SNTAGT. With V trimmed by 6 bases and J by 7 bases, 3 bases remained unmatched. Time point meaning: peripheral blood 6 weeks after treatment start. A total of 1 to 8 samples per patient were collected pretreatment and on-treatment. The receptor's source is a man aged 55 to 70 with urothelial cancer. This chain uses TRBV6-4 with TRBJ1-2; 9 bases match TRBD1. Sequencing used PBMCs, obtained around atezolizumab (anti-PD-L1) treatment. In nucleotides, the CDR3 is TGTGCCAGCAGGGACAGGGGATCTGGCTACACCTTC. Amino acids: CASRDRGSGYTF.